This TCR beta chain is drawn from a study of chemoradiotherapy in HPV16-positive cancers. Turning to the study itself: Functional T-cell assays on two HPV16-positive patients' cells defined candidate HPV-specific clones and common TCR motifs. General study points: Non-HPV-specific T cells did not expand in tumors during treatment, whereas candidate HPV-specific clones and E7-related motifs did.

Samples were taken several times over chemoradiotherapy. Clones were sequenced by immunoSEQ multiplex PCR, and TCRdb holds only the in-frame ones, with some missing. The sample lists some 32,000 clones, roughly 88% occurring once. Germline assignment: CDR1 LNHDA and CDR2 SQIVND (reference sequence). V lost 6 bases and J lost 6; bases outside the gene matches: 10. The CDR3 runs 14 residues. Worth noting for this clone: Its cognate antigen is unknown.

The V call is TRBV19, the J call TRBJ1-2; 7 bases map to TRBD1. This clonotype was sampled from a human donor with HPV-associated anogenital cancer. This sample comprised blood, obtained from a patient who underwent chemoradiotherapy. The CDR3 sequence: CASSLQGNRNGYTF. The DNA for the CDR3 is TGTGCCAGTAGCCTACAGGGGAATAGAAATGGCTACACCTTC.